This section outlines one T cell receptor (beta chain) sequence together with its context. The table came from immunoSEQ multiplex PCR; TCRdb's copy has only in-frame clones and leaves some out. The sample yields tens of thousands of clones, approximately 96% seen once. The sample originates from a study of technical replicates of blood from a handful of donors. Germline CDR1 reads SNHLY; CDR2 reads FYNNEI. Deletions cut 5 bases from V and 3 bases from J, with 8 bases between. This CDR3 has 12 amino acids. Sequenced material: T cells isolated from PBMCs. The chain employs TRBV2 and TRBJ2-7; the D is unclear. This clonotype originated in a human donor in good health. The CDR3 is CASSPGGYEQYF. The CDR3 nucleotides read TGTGCCAGCAGTCCAGGTGGCTACGAGCAGTACTTC.